Here is one TCR beta chain with its context. What it binds is unknown. Each donor's status was that of a healthy bone marrow donor. The study ran its PCR with 60 Vbeta and 13 Jbeta primers. The table came from immunoSEQ multiplex PCR; TCRdb's copy has only in-frame clones and leaves some out. The sample shows roughly 150,000 clones, 73% of them seen only once. This record belongs to a study of cytomegalovirus exposure and HLA in healthy donors. Study-wide results and caveats: TRBV6-2, TRBV6-3 and some other V segments were unresolvable in 87-base-pair reads. Donor immune exposure was known only as CMV serostatus. Analysis was carried out at a later point, and it linked a missense DCLRE1C variant to TCR beta V- and J-gene trimming.

The CDR3 spans 14 residues. Germline CDR1 is SGDLS and CDR2 is YYNGEE. The germline V and J ends were trimmed by 0 bases and 4 bases, with 7 bases remaining between them. The TCR sequence derives from a young woman in good health and CMV-seropositive. Source material: PBMCs. J is TRBJ2-2 and V is TRBV9; D is ambiguous. CDR3: CASSVAVATGELFF. The CDR3 DNA reads as TGTGCCAGCAGCGTAGCGGTAGCCACCGGGGAGCTGTTTTTT.